This T cell receptor (beta chain) is from a study of T cell repertoires in cytomegalovirus infection. About the study: Shared public TCR beta signatures pointed to both CMV infection and a matching HLA type.

The CDR3 spans 16 residues. From germline, CDR1 is LNHDA and CDR2 SQIVND (reference sequence). V lost 6 bases and J lost 7; bases outside the gene matches: 15. General observations from the study: Individuals carrying CMV plus the relevant HLA were identified by cumulative frequency of public TCR beta families.

TCRdb called the reads again in MiXCR, with one record for every CDR3 protein. Found here are fewer than 550,000 distinct CDR3 sequences, around 27% of them singletons; the top ten hold under 15%. This clonotype was found a few times. The antigen is unknown. The source is a human donor in good health (CMV status not recorded). Some clones in this sample may be carry-over from other donors' samples. The rearrangement links TRBV19 to TRBJ1-2, with 9 bases lining up with TRBD1. Sequenced material: PBMCs. The CDR3 DNA reads TGTGCCAGTAGCATCTCTCAAAGACAGGGGGGATTTGGCTACACCTTC. It is translated as CASSISQRQGGFGYTF.